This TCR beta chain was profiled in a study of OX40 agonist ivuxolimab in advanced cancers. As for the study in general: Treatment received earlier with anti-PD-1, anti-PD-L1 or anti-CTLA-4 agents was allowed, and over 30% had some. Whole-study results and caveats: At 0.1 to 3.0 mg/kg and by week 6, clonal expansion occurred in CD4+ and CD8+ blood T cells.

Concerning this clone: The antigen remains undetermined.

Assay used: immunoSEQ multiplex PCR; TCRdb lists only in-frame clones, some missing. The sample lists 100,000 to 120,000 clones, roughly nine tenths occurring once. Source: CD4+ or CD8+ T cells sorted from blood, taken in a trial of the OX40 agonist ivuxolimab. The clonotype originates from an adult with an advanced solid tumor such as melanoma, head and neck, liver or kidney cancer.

The CDR3 DNA reads as TGCGCCAGCAGCCCCGGGACAGCTAACCTCTATGGCTACACCTTC. Its translation: CASSPGTANLYGYTF. This chain links TRBV5-1 with TRBJ1-2; 7 positions match TRBD1. This CDR3 comprises 15 residues. CDR1 is SGHRS and CDR2 is YFSETQ in the germline V gene. The junction had 10 bases not matched to a gene; V was cut back by 4 bases and J by 4 bases.